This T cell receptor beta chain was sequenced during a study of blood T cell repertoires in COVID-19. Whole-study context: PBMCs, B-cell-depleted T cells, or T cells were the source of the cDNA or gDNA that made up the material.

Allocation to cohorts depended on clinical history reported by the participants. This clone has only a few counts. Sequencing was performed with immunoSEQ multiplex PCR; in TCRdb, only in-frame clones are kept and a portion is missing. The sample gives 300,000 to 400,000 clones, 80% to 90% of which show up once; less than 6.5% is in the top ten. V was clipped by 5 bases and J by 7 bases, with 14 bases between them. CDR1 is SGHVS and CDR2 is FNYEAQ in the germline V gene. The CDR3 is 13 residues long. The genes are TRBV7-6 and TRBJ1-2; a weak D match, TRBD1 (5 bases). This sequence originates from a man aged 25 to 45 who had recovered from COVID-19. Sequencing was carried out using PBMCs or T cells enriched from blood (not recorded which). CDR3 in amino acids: CASSPPGRGGYTF. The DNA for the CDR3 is TGTGCCAGCAGCCCTCCGGGGCGGGGTGGCTACACCTTC.